Listed here are 24 T cell receptor beta chains from one sample, sequenced in a study of T cell repertoires in cytomegalovirus infection. TCRdb processed the reads anew with MiXCR; each CDR3 protein has one entry. The data contain 630,000 or so distinct CDR3 sequences, more than 20% of them singletons. The sample comprised CD8+ T cells from PBMCs. Receptors were obtained from a human donor in good health (CMV status not recorded). Some clones in this sample may be carry-over from other donors' samples.

The CDR3 DNA reads as TGTGCCAGCAGTTTAGTTAGCGGGGACCCGGTCTACAATGAGCAGTTCTTC. Its protein is CASSLVSGDPVYNEQFF. The rearrangement links TRBV28 to TRBJ2-1, with 8 bases that match TRBD2. V dropped 2 bases and J dropped 3; count of bases not matched to a gene: 9. The CDR3 sequence is 17 residues long. CDR1 and CDR2 from the germline V gene are MDHEN and SYDVKM.

This clonotype was detected only a few times. V gene TRBV20-1 combines with J gene TRBJ2-7; tentatively, D is TRBD1 or TRBD2 (7 bases each). Per the germline V gene, CDR1 is DFQATT and CDR2 is SNEGSKA (reference sequence). Trimming removed 1 base at V and 4 bases at J, with 20 bases between. The CDR3 has 16 amino acids. This CDR3 reads CSARVQRDSSHYEQYF. As DNA, the CDR3 is TGCAGTGCTAGAGTACAGCGGGACAGCTCTCATTACGAGCAGTACTTC.

The V and J genes are TRBV14 and TRBJ2-1, with D maybe TRBD1 (5 bases). The germline V and J ends were trimmed by 3 bases and 4 bases, with 16 bases remaining between them. This CDR3 has 16 residues. Germline CDR1 and CDR2: SGHDN and FVKESK. This CDR3 is CASSQQGRRDYNEQFF. DNA of the CDR3: TGTGCCAGCAGCCAGCAGGGTCGTAGGGATTACAATGAGCAGTTCTTC.

The chain is built from TRBV19 and TRBJ1-2; D call uncertain. Germline CDR1 LNHDA, CDR2 SQIVND (reference sequence). The CDR3 totals 15 residues. V was shortened by 3 bases and J by 0 bases, with 11 bases between the two germline ends. As DNA, the CDR3 is TGTGCCAGTAGTATCGCCGATCGAGCTAACTATGGCTACACCTTC. This gives the protein CASSIADRANYGYTF.

On this clonotype itself: Since a much larger clone is just one base distant, this may be a read error. This rearrangement joins TRBV7-6 to TRBJ2-1; no clear D. The germline V gene encodes CDR1 SGHVS and CDR2 FNYEAQ. CDR3 length: 11 amino acids. CDR3 residues: CASSQLYEQIF. The CDR3 region has the DNA TGTGCCAGCAGCCAACTTTATGAGCAGATCTTC.

This clonotype has more than one count but fewer than ten. The chain has TRBV5-1 and TRBJ1-1; D possibly corresponds to TRBD1 (6 bases). CDR1 SGHRS and CDR2 YFSETQ come from the germline V gene. CDR3 length: 13 amino acids. Trimming left V 0 bases short and J 7 bases short, with 10 bases between. The CDR3 bases are TGCGCCAGCAGCTTGGGCGACAGGAGTGAAGCTTTCTTT. It encodes CASSLGDRSEAFF.

This clonotype was found a few times. The rearrangement joins TRBV11-2 to TRBJ2-1; possible D gene TRBD1, 6 bases. The CDR3 is made up of 16 amino acids. The germline V gene encodes CDR1 SGHAT and CDR2 FQNNGV. The V and J ends lost 1 base and 2 bases respectively, with 12 bases between them. The CDR3 reads CASSLGPGHPYNEQFF. CDR3 in DNA: TGTGCCAGCAGCTTAGGGCCGGGACATCCCTACAATGAGCAGTTCTTC.

This clonotype was observed a few times. The chain joins TRBV29-1 to TRBJ2-5; D could derive from TRBD1 or TRBD2 (5 bases each). Per the germline V gene, CDR1 is SQVTM and CDR2 is ANQGSEA. This CDR3 contains 13 residues. Trimming pared 7 bases from V and 5 bases from J, leaving 17 bases between. The CDR3 coding sequence is TGCAGCGCTTGGGGACCCCCAGGGGAGACCCAGTACTTC. Residues: CSAWGPPGETQYF.

This clonotype was seen many times. The chain couples TRBV6-2 or TRBV6-3 to TRBJ2-7, with D uncertain. Germline CDR1 MNHEY, CDR2 SVGEGT. The CDR3 length is 13 residues. The germline V and J ends were trimmed by 3 bases and 2 bases, with 8 bases remaining between them. The CDR3 loop is CASSYLGTYEQYV. In DNA form, the CDR3 reads TGTGCCAGCAGTTATCTGGGAACCTACGAGCAGTACGTC.

This clonotype appeared a few times. V usage is TRBV29-1 and J usage is TRBJ1-5; D is possibly TRBD1 (5 bases). The CDR3 runs to 12 residues. Trimming took 7 bases from V and 6 from J, leaving 13 bases between them. CDR1 and CDR2 from the germline V gene are SQVTM and ANQGSEA. The CDR3 DNA reads TGCAGCGCGCTAAGGAGGGGTCAGCCCCAGCATTTT. This codes for CSALRRGQPQHF.

This clonotype has more than one count but fewer than ten. The V and J genes are TRBV29-1 and TRBJ1-2; D unresolved. This CDR3 has 11 amino acids. Germline V gene sequence: CDR1 SQVTM, CDR2 ANQGSEA. The CDR3 reads CSFPIGGGYTF. CDR3 DNA: TGCAGTTTCCCGATCGGTGGTGGCTACACCTTC.

This clonotype has a count of ten or more. The CDR3 reads CASSYSGTRNTEAFF. The CDR3 DNA sequence: TGTGCCAGCAGTTACTCCGGGACTCGGAACACTGAAGCTTTCTTT. The chain links TRBV6-2 or TRBV6-3 to TRBJ1-1; maybe TRBD1 (5 bases). The CDR3 totals 15 residues. The germline V gene has CDR1 MNHEY and CDR2 SVGEGT. V gave up 0 bases and J gave up 1 base, with 9 bases separating them.

The chain couples TRBV28 to TRBJ2-7; maybe TRBD1 (5 bases). From germline, CDR1 is MDHEN and CDR2 SYDVKM. This CDR3 contains 14 residues. The CDR3 bases are TGTGTCAGCAGTTTATCGGTCAGGGTAAGCGAGCAGTACGTC. Its translation is CVSSLSVRVSEQYV.

The genes are TRBV20-1 and TRBJ2-7, with D maybe TRBD2 (6 bases). The CDR3 spans 14 residues. Trimming pared 0 bases from V and 4 bases from J, leaving 13 bases between. In germline, CDR1 is DFQATT, CDR2 SNEGSKA (reference sequence). CDR3 loop: CSARDGGGGYEQYV. The CDR3 DNA is TGCAGTGCTAGAGATGGGGGAGGTGGGTACGAGCAGTACGTC.

This clonotype was seen ten or more times. The chain combines TRBV6-2 or TRBV6-3 with TRBJ1-2; D gene uncertain. Germline values: CDR1 MNHEY, CDR2 SVGEGT. The CDR3 is 16 amino acids. With 3 bases removed from V and 6 bases from J, the gap between germline ends came to 20 bases. CDR3 protein: CASSYSSDGPFDGYTF. CDR3 sequence (DNA): TGTGCCAGCAGTTATTCCTCTGACGGGCCTTTCGATGGCTACACCTTC.

The rearrangement uses TRBV13 and TRBJ2-1, with 7 bases lining up with TRBD2. The CDR3 loop spans 15 amino acids. Germline assignment: CDR1 PRHDT and CDR2 FYEKMQ (reference sequence). The trim removed 5 bases at V and 6 bases at J, leaving 10 bases unmatched. The CDR3, as DNA: TGTGCCAGCAGCCTCGGGACTAATCCCCTCAATGAGCAGTTCTTC. Protein product: CASSLGTNPLNEQFF.

The genes are TRBV24-1 and TRBJ2-7; TRBD2 is a possible D gene (5 bases). This CDR3 is built from 17 residues. Trimming cost V 1 base and J 3 bases, with 18 bases left between them. Germline-derived CDR1 and CDR2 are KGHDR and SFDVKD. CDR3 sequence (DNA): TGTGCCACCAGTGATTTCGGGATCACGTCCGGGGACTACGAGCAGTACTTC. Translated: CATSDFGITSGDYEQYF.

This chain uses TRBV7-2 with TRBJ1-2, with no clear D. Trimming took 5 bases from V and 8 from J, leaving 15 bases between them. The CDR3 contains 13 residues. The V gene's germline CDR1 is SGHTA and CDR2 FQGNSA. CDR3 bases: TGTGCCAGCAGCCCCATCGGGGTTGAGGGCTACACCTTC. Protein: CASSPIGVEGYTF.

This clonotype occurred a few times. Possible read error: a much larger clone is one base away. This chain connects TRBV20-1 to TRBJ1-1; no reliable D call. The CDR3 is 11 residues long. CDR1 and CDR2 from the germline V gene are DFQATT and SNEGSKA (reference sequence). The V end was cut by 0 bases, the J end by 6 bases, with 5 bases between. DNA for the CDR3: TGCAGTGCTAGAGATTACGCTGAAGCTTTCTTT. Translating gives CSARDYAEAFF.

This clonotype was seen a handful of times. J is TRBJ1-2 and V is TRBV14; D remains unclear. The V end lost 10 bases, the J end lost 2 bases, and 17 bases lay between the germline ends. The CDR3 consists of 14 residues. Germline V gene data show CDR1 as SGHDN and CDR2 as FVKESK. In DNA, the CDR3 is TGTGCCACCACCCCCTTGGGCAGCAACTATGGCTACACCTTC. Its protein product is CATTPLGSNYGYTF.

Ten or more counts support this clonotype. The chain recombines TRBV7-9 with TRBJ2-1; D not resolved. Germline CDR1 is SEHNR and CDR2 is FQNEAQ (reference sequence). The CDR3 is 14 residues long. V gave up 5 bases and J gave up 15 bases, with 23 bases separating them. The CDR3 DNA follows: TGTGCCAGCAGCCTCGTTGCCGGTCCGAGCCCGCGGTTCTTC. It codes for CASSLVAGPSPRFF.

This clonotype occurred a few times. The V call is TRBV27, the J call TRBJ2-1, with 8 bases matching TRBD1. The V gene's germline CDR1 is MNHEY and CDR2 SMNVEV (reference sequence). The CDR3 is 17 residues long. The J segment lost 7 bases and the V segment lost 4 bases, leaving 15 bases of the junction unmatched. The CDR3 is CASSSLSQGAYSNEQFF. The CDR3 coding sequence is TGTGCCAGCAGTTCCCTCAGCCAGGGGGCGTATAGTAATGAGCAGTTCTTC.

This clonotype was observed a handful of times. Written as DNA, the CDR3 is TGCGCCAGCAGCCAAGATCACGGGCCCCGGGATACGCAGTATTTT. It encodes CASSQDHGPRDTQYF. The genes are TRBV4-3 and TRBJ2-3, with unresolved D. The ends were cut back, 0 bases at V and 6 bases at J, with 13 bases in the middle. The CDR3 consists of 15 residues. Germline assignment: CDR1 LGHNA and CDR2 YSLEER.

This clonotype was seen only a few times. V is TRBV29-1 and J is TRBJ1-4; D not resolved. Looked up from germline, CDR1 is SQVTM and CDR2 is ANQGSEA. The CDR3 loop spans 12 amino acids. Trimming pared 7 bases from V and 5 bases from J, leaving 11 bases between. This CDR3 reads CSAGRENEKLFF. The CDR3 DNA reads as TGCAGCGCTGGTCGGGAGAATGAAAAACTGTTTTTT.